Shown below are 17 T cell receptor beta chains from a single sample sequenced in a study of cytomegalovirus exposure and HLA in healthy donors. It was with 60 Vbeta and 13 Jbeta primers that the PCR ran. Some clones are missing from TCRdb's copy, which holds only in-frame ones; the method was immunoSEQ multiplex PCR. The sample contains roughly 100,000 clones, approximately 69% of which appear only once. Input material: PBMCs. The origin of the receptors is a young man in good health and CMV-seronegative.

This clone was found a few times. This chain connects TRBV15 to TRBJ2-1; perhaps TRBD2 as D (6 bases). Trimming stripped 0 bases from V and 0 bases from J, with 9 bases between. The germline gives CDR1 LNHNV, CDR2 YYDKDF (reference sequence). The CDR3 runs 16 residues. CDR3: CATSREASDSYNEQFF. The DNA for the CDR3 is TGTGCCACCAGCAGAGAGGCTAGCGACTCCTACAATGAGCAGTTCTTC.

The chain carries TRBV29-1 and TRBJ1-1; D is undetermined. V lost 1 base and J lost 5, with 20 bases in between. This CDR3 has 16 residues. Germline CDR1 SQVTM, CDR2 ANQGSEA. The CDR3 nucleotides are TGCAGCGTTGAAGGAGGCGTTCGGGTGAGTGTGACTGAAGCTTTCTTT. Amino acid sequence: CSVEGGVRVSVTEAFF.

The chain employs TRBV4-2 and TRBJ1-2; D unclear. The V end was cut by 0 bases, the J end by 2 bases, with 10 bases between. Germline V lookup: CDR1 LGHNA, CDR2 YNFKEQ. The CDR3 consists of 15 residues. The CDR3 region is CASSQDNTDNYGYTF. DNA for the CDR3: TGTGCCAGCAGCCAAGATAATACAGACAACTATGGCTACACCTTC.

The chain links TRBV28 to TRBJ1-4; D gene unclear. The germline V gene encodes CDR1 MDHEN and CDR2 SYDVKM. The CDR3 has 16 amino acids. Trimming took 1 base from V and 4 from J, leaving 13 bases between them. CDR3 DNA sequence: TGTGCCAGCAGTTTATCGATCGGCGGTGGTAATGAAAAACTGTTTTTT. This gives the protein CASSLSIGGGNEKLFF. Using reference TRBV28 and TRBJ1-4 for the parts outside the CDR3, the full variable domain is DVKVTQSSRYLVKRTGEKVFLECVQDMDHENMFWYRQDPGLGLRLIYFSYDVKMKEKGDIPEGYSVSREKKERFSLILESASTNQTSMYLCASSLSIGGGNEKLFFGSGTQLSVL.

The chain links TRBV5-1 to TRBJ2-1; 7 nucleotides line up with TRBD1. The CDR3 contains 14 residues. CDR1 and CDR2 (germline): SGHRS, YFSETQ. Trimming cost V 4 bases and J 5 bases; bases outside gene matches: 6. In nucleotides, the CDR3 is TGCGCCAGCAGCCTGGACAGGCGGAACAATGAGCAGTTCTTC. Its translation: CASSLDRRNNEQFF.

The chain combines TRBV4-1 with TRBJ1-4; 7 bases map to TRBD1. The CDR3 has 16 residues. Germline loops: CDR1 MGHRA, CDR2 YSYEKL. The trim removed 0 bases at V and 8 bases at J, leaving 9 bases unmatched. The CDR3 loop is CASSQDEGRGDEKLFF. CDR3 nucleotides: TGCGCCAGCAGCCAAGATGAGGGCAGGGGGGACGAAAAACTGTTTTTT.

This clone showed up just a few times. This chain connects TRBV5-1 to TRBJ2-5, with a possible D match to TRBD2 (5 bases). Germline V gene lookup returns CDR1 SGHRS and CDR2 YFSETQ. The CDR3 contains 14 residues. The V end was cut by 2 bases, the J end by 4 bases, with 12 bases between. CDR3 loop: CASSLAARTETQYF. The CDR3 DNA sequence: TGCGCCAGCAGCTTAGCGGCCCGAACAGAGACCCAGTACTTC.

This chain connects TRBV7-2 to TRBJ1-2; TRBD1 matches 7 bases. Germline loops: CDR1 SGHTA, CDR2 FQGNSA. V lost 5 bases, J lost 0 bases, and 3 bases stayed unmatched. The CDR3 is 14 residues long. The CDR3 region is CASSHGTANYGYTF. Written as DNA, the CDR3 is TGTGCCAGCAGCCACGGGACAGCTAACTATGGCTACACCTTC.

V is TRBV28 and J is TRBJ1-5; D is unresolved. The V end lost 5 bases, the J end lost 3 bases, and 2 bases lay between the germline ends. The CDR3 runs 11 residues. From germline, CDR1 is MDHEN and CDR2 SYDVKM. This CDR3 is CASSHNQPQHF. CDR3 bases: TGTGCCAGCAGTCACAATCAGCCCCAGCATTTT.

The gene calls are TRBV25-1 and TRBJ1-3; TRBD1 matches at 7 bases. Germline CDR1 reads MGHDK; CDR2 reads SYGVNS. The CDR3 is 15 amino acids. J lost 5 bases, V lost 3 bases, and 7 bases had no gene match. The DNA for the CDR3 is TGTGCCAGCAGTGAGACAGGGTTAAACAGAAACACCATATATTTT. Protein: CASSETGLNRNTIYF.

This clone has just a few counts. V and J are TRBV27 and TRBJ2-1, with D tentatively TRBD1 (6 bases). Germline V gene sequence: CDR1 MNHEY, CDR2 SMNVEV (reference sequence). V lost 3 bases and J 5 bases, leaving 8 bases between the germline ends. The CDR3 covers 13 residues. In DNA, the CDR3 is TGTGCCAGCAGTTTGTCAGGGGACAATGAGCAGTTCTTC. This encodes CASSLSGDNEQFF.

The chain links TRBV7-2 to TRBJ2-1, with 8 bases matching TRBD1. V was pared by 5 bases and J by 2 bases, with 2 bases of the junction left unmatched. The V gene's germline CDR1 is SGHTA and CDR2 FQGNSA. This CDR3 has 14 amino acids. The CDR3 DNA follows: TGTGCCAGCAGCACACAGGGGGCCTACAATGAGCAGTTCTTC. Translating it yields CASSTQGAYNEQFF.

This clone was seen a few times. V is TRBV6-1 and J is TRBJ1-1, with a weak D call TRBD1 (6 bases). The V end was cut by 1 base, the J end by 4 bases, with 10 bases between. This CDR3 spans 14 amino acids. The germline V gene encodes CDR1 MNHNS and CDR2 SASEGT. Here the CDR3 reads CASSEGQEGTEAFF. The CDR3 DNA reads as TGTGCCAGCAGTGAAGGACAGGAAGGCACTGAAGCTTTCTTT.

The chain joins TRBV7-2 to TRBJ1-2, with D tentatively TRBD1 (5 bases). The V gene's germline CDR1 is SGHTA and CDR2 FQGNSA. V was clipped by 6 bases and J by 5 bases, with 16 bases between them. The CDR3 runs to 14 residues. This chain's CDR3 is CASRPSGAGYGYTF. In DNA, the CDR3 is TGTGCCAGCAGGCCCAGTGGGGCAGGGTATGGCTACACCTTC.

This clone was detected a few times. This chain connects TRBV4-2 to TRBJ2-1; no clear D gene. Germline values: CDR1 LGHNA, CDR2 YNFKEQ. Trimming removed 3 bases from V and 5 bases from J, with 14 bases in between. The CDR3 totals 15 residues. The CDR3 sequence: CASSHSAAQNNEQFF. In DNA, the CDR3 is TGTGCCAGCAGCCACAGTGCGGCTCAGAACAATGAGCAGTTCTTC.

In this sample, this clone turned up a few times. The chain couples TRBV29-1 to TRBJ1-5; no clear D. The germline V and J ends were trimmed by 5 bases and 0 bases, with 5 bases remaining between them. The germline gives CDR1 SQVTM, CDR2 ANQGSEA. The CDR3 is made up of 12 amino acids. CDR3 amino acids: CSVRDSNQPQHF. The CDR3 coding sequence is TGCAGCGTTCGGGATAGCAATCAGCCCCAGCATTTT.

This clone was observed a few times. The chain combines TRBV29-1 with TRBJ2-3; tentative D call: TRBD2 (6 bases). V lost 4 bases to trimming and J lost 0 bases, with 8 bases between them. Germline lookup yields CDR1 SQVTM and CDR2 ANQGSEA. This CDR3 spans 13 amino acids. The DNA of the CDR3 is TGCAGCGTTGGGGGACTTAGCACAGATACGCAGTATTTT. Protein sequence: CSVGGLSTDTQYF.